This section outlines one T cell receptor (beta chain) sequence together with its context. How the authors handled the data: Using reference gene primer amplification, nucleated cell counts were estimated. Generated by immunoSEQ multiplex PCR, the TCRdb table keeps only in-frame clones and is missing some. D and trimming were read from the DNA, whereas the V and J calls and clone size are those reported in that table. The sample lists about 69,000 clones; under 85% were seen once. This entry comes from a study of blood T cell repertoires in COVID-19. Across the study: T cells, B-cell-depleted T cells, or PBMCs supplied cDNA or gDNA.

The V gene's germline CDR1 is SQVTM and CDR2 ANQGSEA. The ends lost 1 base at V and 3 bases at J; junction bases unmatched: 5. The CDR3 contains 14 residues. The sample consisted of peripheral blood. The sequence derives from a man aged 55 to 70 with acute or convalescent COVID-19. The chain carries TRBV29-1 and TRBJ2-7; 8 bases agree with TRBD1. CDR3 loop: CSVEGTGNFYEQYF. The DNA of the CDR3 is TGCAGCGTTGAAGGGACAGGGAACTTCTACGAGCAGTACTTC.